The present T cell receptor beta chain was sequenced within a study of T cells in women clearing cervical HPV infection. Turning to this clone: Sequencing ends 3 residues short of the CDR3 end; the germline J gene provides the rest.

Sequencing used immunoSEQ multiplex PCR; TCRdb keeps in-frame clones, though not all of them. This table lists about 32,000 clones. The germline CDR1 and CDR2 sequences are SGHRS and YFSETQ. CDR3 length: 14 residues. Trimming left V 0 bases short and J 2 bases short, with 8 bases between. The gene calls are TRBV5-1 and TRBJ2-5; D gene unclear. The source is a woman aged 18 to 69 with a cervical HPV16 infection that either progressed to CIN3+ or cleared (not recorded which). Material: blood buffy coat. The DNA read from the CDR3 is TGCGCCAGCAGCTTGGGTCAGACTCAAGAGACC. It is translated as CASSLGQTQET. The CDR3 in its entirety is CASSLGQTQETQYF.